A single sample gave rise to the 27 T cell receptor beta chains below, sequenced in a study of blood T cell repertoires in COVID-19. Generated by immunoSEQ multiplex PCR, the TCRdb table keeps only in-frame clones and is missing some. The sample comprises tens of thousands of clones, under 85% of which are singletons, and approximately 20% rests with the top ten. The specimen sequenced was peripheral blood. The source is an elderly woman with active or convalescent COVID-19.

The rearrangement joins TRBV6-6 to TRBJ2-2; tentatively, D is TRBD2 (5 bases). The ends were cut back, 2 bases at V and 7 bases at J, with 14 bases in the middle. In germline, CDR1 is MNHNY, CDR2 SVGAGI (reference sequence). This CDR3 spans 15 amino acids. The CDR3 bases are TGTGCCAGCAGTTACCTGGTTTCCGAGGGCGGGGAGCTGTTTTTT. Protein sequence: CASSYLVSEGGELFF.

The rearrangement links TRBV4-1 to TRBJ2-3; 10 bases fit TRBD1. V was clipped by 4 bases and J by 5 bases; unmatched bases: 12. The CDR3 has 17 amino acids. The V gene's germline CDR1 is MGHRA and CDR2 YSYEKL. CDR3 bases: TGCGCCAGCAGCCCCCAATCCGGGACAGGGGAAGAAGATACGCAGTATTTT. It translates to CASSPQSGTGEEDTQYF.

The chain combines TRBV27 with TRBJ2-5; 9 bases line up with TRBD1. Germline V gives CDR1 MNHEY, CDR2 SMNVEV (reference sequence). The CDR3 loop spans 14 amino acids. J gave up 5 bases and V 4 bases, and 5 bases lay outside the gene matches. CDR3 loop: CASSSGQGFETQYF. CDR3 nucleotides: TGTGCCAGCAGTTCGGGACAGGGCTTTGAGACCCAGTACTTC.

This clone was recorded only once. The genes are TRBV19 and TRBJ1-2; D remains ambiguous. Germline V gives CDR1 LNHDA, CDR2 SQIVND (reference sequence). Trimming removed 5 bases at V and 2 bases at J, with 9 bases between. The CDR3 contains 13 residues. CDR3 sequence: CASSRAGNYGYTF. The CDR3 nucleotides read TGTGCCAGTAGTCGGGCGGGGAACTATGGCTACACCTTC.

Turning to this clone: One base away lies a much larger clone, so this may be a sequencing read error. The rearrangement joins TRBV9 to TRBJ1-2; perhaps TRBD1 as D (6 bases). In germline, CDR1 is SGDLS, CDR2 YYNGEE. The CDR3 is made up of 14 amino acids. DNA for the CDR3: TGTGCCCGCAGCATGGGGGGGCCGGGCTATGGCTACACCTTC. Amino acid sequence: CARSMGGPGYGYTF. Combining the CDR3 with reference TRBV9 and TRBJ1-2 gives the whole variable domain DSGVTQTPKHLITATGQRVTLRCSPRSGDLSVYWYQQSLDQGLQFLIQYYNGEERAKGNILERFSAQQFPDLHSELNLSSLELGDSALYFCARSMGGPGYGYTFGSGTRLTVV.

This clone was observed once. The chain recombines TRBV10-2 with TRBJ1-4, with D possibly TRBD1 on 5 matching bases. Germline CDR1 is WSHSY and CDR2 is SAAADI. This CDR3 contains 14 residues. V lost 6 bases and J lost 8, with 16 bases in between. The CDR3 is CASSTGGKVEKLFF. The CDR3 nucleotides read TGCGCCAGCAGCACGGGGGGGAAAGTCGAAAAACTGTTTTTT.

This rearrangement joins TRBV10-1 to TRBJ1-2; D gene unclear. CDR3 length: 12 amino acids. The ends were cut back, 3 bases at V and 5 bases at J, with 7 bases in the middle. CDR1 is WNHNN, CDR2 SYGVQD, per germline (reference sequence). The CDR3 DNA is TGCGCCAGCAGTGACAGTTCTTATGGCTACACCTTC. Protein: CASSDSSYGYTF.

The CDR3 DNA reads as TGTGCCAGTAACACACAGGGGGGAACGAATCAGCCCCAGCATTTT. This sequence encodes CASNTQGGTNQPQHF. V is TRBV19 and J is TRBJ1-5, with 8 bases that match TRBD1. This CDR3 contains 15 residues. The trim removed 7 bases at V and 4 bases at J, leaving 9 bases unmatched. Germline loops: CDR1 LNHDA, CDR2 SQIVND (reference sequence).

The gene calls are TRBV27 and TRBJ2-3; a possible D gene is TRBD1 (6 bases). The CDR3 runs to 14 residues. V was shortened by 7 bases and J by 3 bases, with 14 bases between the two germline ends. Germline V gene data show CDR1 as MNHEY and CDR2 as SMNVEV (reference sequence). CDR3 bases: TGTGCCAGCACAGCCGGACAGTGGACAGATACGCAGTATTTT. This sequence encodes CASTAGQWTDTQYF.

The rearrangement uses TRBV7-9 and TRBJ1-6; 9 positions agree with TRBD1. Trimming removed 7 bases from V and 6 bases from J; junction bases left unmatched: 10. This CDR3 has 16 residues. From germline, CDR1 is SEHNR and CDR2 FQNEAQ (reference sequence). The CDR3 nucleotides read TGTGCCAGCACCGACGACAGGGGGGATGGTAATTCACCCCTCCACTTT. Translating gives CASTDDRGDGNSPLHF. Complete variable domain (other parts from reference TRBV7-9 and TRBJ1-6): DTGVSQNPRHKITKRGQNVTFRCDPISEHNRLYWYRQTLGQGPEFLTYFQNEAQLEKSRLLSDRFSAERPKGSFSTLEIQRTEQGDSAMYLCASTDDRGDGNSPLHFGNGTRLTVT.

The V and J genes are TRBV5-8 and TRBJ1-4; 7 nucleotides line up with TRBD1. The CDR3 runs 15 residues. V shed 5 bases and J 6 bases; nucleotides not matched to a gene: 10. The germline V gene encodes CDR1 SGHTS and CDR2 YDEGEE. The CDR3 here is CASSSTGAFYEKLFF. CDR3 sequence (DNA): TGTGCCAGCAGTTCTACAGGGGCCTTCTATGAAAAACTGTTTTTT.

This chain joins TRBV10-3 and TRBJ2-7; 7 bases match TRBD1. The germline CDR1 and CDR2 sequences are ENHRY and SYGVKD. CDR3 length: 12 amino acids. V trimming: 8 bases; J trimming: 3 bases; junction bases outside the gene matches: 4. The CDR3 region has the DNA TGTGCCATCCGGGACAGCCGCTACGAGCAGTACTTC. It codes for CAIRDSRYEQYF.

This clone was detected only a few times. The chain carries TRBV3-1 (or the pseudogene TRBV3-2) and TRBJ1-2; D not certain. V was cut by 0 bases and J by 8 bases, with 16 bases left in between. The germline CDR1 and CDR2 sequences are LGHDT and YNNKEL (reference sequence). This CDR3 spans 15 amino acids. The CDR3 DNA reads as TGTGCCAGCAGCCAAGAGACCCTTAGAGGGTTCGGCTACACCTTC. Its protein product is CASSQETLRGFGYTF.

The chain recombines TRBV3-1 (or the pseudogene TRBV3-2) with TRBJ1-2, with a weak D call TRBD1 (5 bases). Germline lookup yields CDR1 LGHDT and CDR2 YNNKEL (reference sequence). The CDR3 loop spans 14 amino acids. V was clipped by 0 bases and J by 2 bases, with 7 bases between them. The CDR3 DNA reads TGTGCCAGCAGCCAAGATCCAGGGAACTATGGCTACACCTTC. This sequence encodes CASSQDPGNYGYTF.

This clone was found a few times. The chain uses TRBV9 and TRBJ1-2, with TRBD1 as a possible D gene (6 bases). Trimming pared 4 bases from V and 1 base from J, leaving 14 bases between. The germline gives CDR1 SGDLS, CDR2 YYNGEE. The CDR3 contains 15 residues. The CDR3 sequence is CASSPRDTLNYGYTF. DNA for the CDR3: TGTGCCAGCAGCCCGAGGGACACCCTTAACTATGGCTACACCTTC. Supplemented by reference TRBV9 and TRBJ1-2, the full variable domain reads DSGVTQTPKHLITATGQRVTLRCSPRSGDLSVYWYQQSLDQGLQFLIQYYNGEERAKGNILERFSAQQFPDLHSELNLSSLELGDSALYFCASSPRDTLNYGYTFGSGTRLTVV.

This clone was seen a few times. V usage is TRBV20-1 and J usage is TRBJ2-7; D remains unclear. The CDR3 spans 11 residues. Germline CDR1 is DFQATT and CDR2 is SNEGSKA (reference sequence). Trimming shortened V by 5 bases and J by 2 bases, and 7 bases separated the two germline ends. The CDR3 protein is CSARTAYEQYF. As DNA, the CDR3 is TGCAGTGCTCGAACTGCCTACGAGCAGTACTTC.

This chain links TRBV6-6 with TRBJ2-3, with 12 bases matching TRBD2. The CDR3 spans 17 residues. Germline V gives CDR1 MNHNY, CDR2 SVGAGI (reference sequence). V was pared by 5 bases and J by 6 bases, with 12 bases of the junction left unmatched. CDR3 region: CASSRELAGGFQDTQYF. CDR3 bases: TGTGCCAGCAGTCGGGAGCTAGCGGGGGGGTTTCAGGATACGCAGTATTTT.

There are a few counts of this clone. The J gene is TRBJ1-4, the V gene TRBV6-6; 8 bases are a match to TRBD1. J lost 3 bases, V lost 7 bases, and 7 bases had no gene match. This CDR3 is 15 amino acids long. The germline V gene encodes CDR1 MNHNY and CDR2 SVGAGI (reference sequence). The CDR3 coding sequence is TGTGCCAGCATCTTACAGGGGGGATCTAATGAAAAACTGTTTTTT. This translates into CASILQGGSNEKLFF.

The V call is TRBV3-1 (or the pseudogene TRBV3-2), the J call TRBJ1-5; tentatively, D is TRBD1 (5 bases). The germline CDR1 and CDR2 sequences are LGHDT and YNNKEL (reference sequence). Trimming removed 4 bases at V and 7 bases at J, with 14 bases between. The CDR3 sequence is 14 residues long. The DNA of the CDR3 is TGTGCCAGCAGCCTGGTGTCTGGGGGGCAGCCCCAGCATTTT. It codes for CASSLVSGGQPQHF.

The chain joins TRBV27 to TRBJ2-2; 7 bases map to TRBD1. V gave up 5 bases and J gave up 0 bases; unmatched junction bases: 9. Germline V lookup: CDR1 MNHEY, CDR2 SMNVEV (reference sequence). The CDR3 sequence is 17 residues long. The CDR3 loop is CASSPTQGLANTGELFF. CDR3 nucleotide sequence: TGTGCCAGCAGTCCAACACAGGGGCTCGCGAACACCGGGGAGCTGTTTTTT.

This rearrangement joins TRBV18 to TRBJ1-2; TRBD1 is a possible D gene (6 bases). The V end lost 2 bases, the J end lost 6 bases, and 13 bases lay between the germline ends. This CDR3 is built from 14 residues. Per the germline V gene, CDR1 is KGHSH and CDR2 is LQKENI. In DNA form, the CDR3 reads TGTGCCAGCTCACCATCCGGGACAAAGGATGGCTACACCTTC. Translating it yields CASSPSGTKDGYTF.

This clone has only a few counts. The rearrangement joins TRBV7-2 to TRBJ2-7; TRBD2 agrees at 9 bases. Trimming at V came to 3 bases and at J to 4 bases, leaving 1 base not matched to a gene. CDR3 size: 13 residues. Germline V lookup: CDR1 SGHTA, CDR2 FQGNSA. The CDR3 loop reads CASSFAGGYEQYF. The CDR3 DNA follows: TGTGCCAGCAGCTTCGCGGGGGGGTACGAGCAGTACTTC.

This chain links TRBV2 with TRBJ1-1, with a weak D call TRBD1 (5 bases). The CDR3 sequence is 12 residues long. Deletions cut 9 bases from V and 4 bases from J, with 12 bases between. CDR1 SNHLY and CDR2 FYNNEI come from the germline V gene. This CDR3 is CASSGDSTEAFF. DNA for the CDR3: TGTGCCAGTAGCGGTGACAGCACTGAAGCTTTCTTT.

The V gene is TRBV19, the J gene TRBJ1-2; maybe TRBD1 (6 bases). Germline CDR1 is LNHDA and CDR2 is SQIVND (reference sequence). V was pared by 4 bases and J by 7 bases, with 13 bases between. This CDR3 region has 13 residues. The CDR3 DNA sequence: TGTGCCAGTAGTAGGTACGCAGGGGCTGGCTACACCTTC. Translated, it gives CASSRYAGAGYTF.

Turning to this clone: Germline is not matched at one junction end, which may reflect a read error. V usage is TRBV5-1 and J usage is TRBJ1-1, with 7 nucleotides matching TRBD1. In germline, CDR1 is SGHRS, CDR2 YFSETQ. The CDR3 sequence is 14 residues long. The chain's CDR3 is CASTLGRGRTEAFF. The DNA of the CDR3 is TGCGCCAGCACCTTGGGCAGGGGGAGAACTGAAGCTTTCTTT.

V usage is TRBV18 and J usage is TRBJ1-3; no clear D gene. The CDR3 is 15 residues long. Germline V gene lookup returns CDR1 KGHSH and CDR2 LQKENI. Trimming stripped 3 bases from V and 4 bases from J, with 13 bases between. The CDR3 loop reads CASSPGPLAGNTIYF. CDR3 DNA sequence: TGTGCCAGCTCACCCGGCCCTTTAGCGGGAAACACCATATATTTT.

This clone was observed once. This chain joins TRBV18 and TRBJ1-6; weak D call: TRBD1 (6 bases). CDR1 is KGHSH, CDR2 LQKENI, per germline. This CDR3 spans 15 amino acids. The V end was cut by 5 bases, the J end by 7 bases, with 15 bases between. The CDR3 DNA reads as TGTGCCAGCTCATTACAACAGGGAGTAAATTCACCCCTCCACTTT. It is translated as CASSLQQGVNSPLHF.